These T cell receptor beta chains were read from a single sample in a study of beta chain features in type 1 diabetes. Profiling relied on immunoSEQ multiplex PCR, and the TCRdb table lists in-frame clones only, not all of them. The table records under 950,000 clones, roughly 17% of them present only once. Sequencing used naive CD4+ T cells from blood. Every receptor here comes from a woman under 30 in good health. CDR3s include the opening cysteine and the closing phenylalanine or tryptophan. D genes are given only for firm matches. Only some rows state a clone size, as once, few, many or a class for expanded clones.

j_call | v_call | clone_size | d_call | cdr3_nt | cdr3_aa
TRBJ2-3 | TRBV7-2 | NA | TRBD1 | TGTGCCAGCAGCTCAGATGTACGGGGACAGGCCCGATGGGGTACGCAGTATTTT | CASSSDVRGQARWGTQYF
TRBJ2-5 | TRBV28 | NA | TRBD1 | TGTGCCAGCAGCCAACCAGGGGGCCGGGAGACCCAGTACTTC | CASSQPGGRETQYF
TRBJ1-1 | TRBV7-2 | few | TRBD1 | TGTGCCAGCAGCTTGTTGGACAGGGAAGCTTTCTTT | CASSLLDREAFF
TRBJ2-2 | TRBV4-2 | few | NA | TGTGCCAGCAGCCAAGATATCCCAGGGGGGGAGCTGTTTTTT | CASSQDIPGGELFF
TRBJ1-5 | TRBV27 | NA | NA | TGTGCCAGCAGTTTCTTTAGCAATCAGCCCCAGCATTTT | CASSFFSNQPQHF
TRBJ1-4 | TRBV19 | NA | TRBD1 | TGTGCCAGTACCAGGGACAGGGGGGCTAATGAAAAACTGTTTTTT | CASTRDRGANEKLFF
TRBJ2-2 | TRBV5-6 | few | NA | TGTGCCAGCACCGAGGTCCCCACCGGGGAGCTGTTTTTT | CASTEVPTGELFF
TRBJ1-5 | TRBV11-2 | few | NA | TGTGCCAGCAGCCCAAGGACTAATCAGCCCCAGCATTTT | CASSPRTNQPQHF
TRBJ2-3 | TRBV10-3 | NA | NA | TGTGCCATCAGTGTGGGGGATGGAGATACGCAGTATTTT | CAISVGDGDTQYF
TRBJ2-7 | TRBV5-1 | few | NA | TGCGCCAGCAGCTTTGCGGGCGTTTCCTACGAGCAGTACTTC | CASSFAGVSYEQYF
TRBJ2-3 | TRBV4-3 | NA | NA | TGCGCCAGCAGCCAAGAATCGACAATTCGGCAGTATTTT | CASSQESTIRQYF
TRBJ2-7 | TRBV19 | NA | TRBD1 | TGTGCCAGTAGTAGGGACAGAGCCTACGAGCAGTACTTC | CASSRDRAYEQYF
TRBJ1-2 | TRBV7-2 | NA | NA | TGTGCCAGCAGCCTAACCGGCGGCTACACCTTC | CASSLTGGYTF
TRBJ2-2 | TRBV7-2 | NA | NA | TGTGCCTGGAGGGCAGGGGGCACCGGGGAGCTGTTTTTT | CAWRAGGTGELFF
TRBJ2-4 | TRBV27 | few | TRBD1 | TGTGCCAGCAGTCCAACAGGGGAGAGGAACATTCAGTACTTC | CASSPTGERNIQYF
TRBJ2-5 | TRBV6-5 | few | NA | TGTGCCAGCAGTTACAGTGGCAGGGGCCTCCAAGAGACCCAGTACTTC | CASSYSGRGLQETQYF
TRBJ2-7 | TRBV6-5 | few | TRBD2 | TGTGCCAGCAGTTACTCCCTGAGTAGCGGGAGTTACGAGCAGTACTTC | CASSYSLSSGSYEQYF
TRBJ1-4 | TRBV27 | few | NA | TGTGCCAGCAGGAAAGCTGATATTGGGGAAAAACTGTTTTTT | CASRKADIGEKLFF
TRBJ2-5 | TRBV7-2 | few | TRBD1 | TGTGCCAGCAGCTCAAACATCGGGACAGGGGGAGAGACCCAGTACTTC | CASSSNIGTGGETQYF
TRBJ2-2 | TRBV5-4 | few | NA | TGTGCCAGCAGCTCGCGGAGGACAGTGGGCGGGGAGCTGTTTTTT | CASSSRRTVGGELFF
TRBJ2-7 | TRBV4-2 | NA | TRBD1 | TGTGCCAGCAGCCAAGACGGGACAGGTAGCTACGAGCAGTACTTC | CASSQDGTGSYEQYF
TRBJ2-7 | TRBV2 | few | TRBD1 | TGTGCCAGCACTCTCCTGGGGACAGGATTGACGAACGAGCAGTACTTC | CASTLLGTGLTNEQYF
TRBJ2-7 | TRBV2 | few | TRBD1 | TGTGCCAGCAGTGGGACAGGAGTCTACGAGCAGTACTTC | CASSGTGVYEQYF
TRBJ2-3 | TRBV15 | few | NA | TGTGCCACCAGCAGAGATCTGACTACGGATACGCAGTATTTT | CATSRDLTTDTQYF
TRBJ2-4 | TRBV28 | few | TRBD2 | TGTGCCAGCAGTAGACTAGCGGGAGTGGGAAACATTCAGTACTTC | CASSRLAGVGNIQYF
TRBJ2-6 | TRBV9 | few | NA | TGTGCCAGCAGCGACTCTGGGGCCAACGTCCTGACTTTC | CASSDSGANVLTF
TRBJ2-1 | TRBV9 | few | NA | TGTGCCAGCAGCGGGACACAGGGAATCTTCACCTACAATGAGCAGTTCTTC | CASSGTQGIFTYNEQFF
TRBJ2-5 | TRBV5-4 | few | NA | TGTGCCAGCAGCATGGCCAGGGGAGAGACCCAGTACTTC | CASSMARGETQYF
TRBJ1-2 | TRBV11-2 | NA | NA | TGTGCCAGCAGCTTACTCGCAACGGCTGGCTACACCTTC | CASSLLATAGYTF
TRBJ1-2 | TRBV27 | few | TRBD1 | TGTGCCAGCAGTTTCAGGGACAGGGGGTTTGGCTACACCTTC | CASSFRDRGFGYTF
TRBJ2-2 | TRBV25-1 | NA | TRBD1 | TGTGCCAGCTCCCCCGGGACAGTAGTCGGGGAGCTGTTTTTT | CASSPGTVVGELFF
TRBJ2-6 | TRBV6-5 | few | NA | TGTGCCAGCAGTTATTCAAGACAGGCTGGGGCCAACGTCCTGACTTTC | CASSYSRQAGANVLTF
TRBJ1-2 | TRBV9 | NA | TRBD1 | TGTGCCAGCAGCGTAGTGGCAGGGGGAGGCTATGGCTACACCTTC | CASSVVAGGGYGYTF
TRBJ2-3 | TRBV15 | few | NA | TGTGCCACCAGCAGAGATCTGGTGGTGAGCACAGATACGCAGTATTTT | CATSRDLVVSTDTQYF
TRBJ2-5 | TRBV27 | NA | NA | TGTGCCAGCAGTTTGAGTAGAGGGGAGACCCAGTACTTC | CASSLSRGETQYF
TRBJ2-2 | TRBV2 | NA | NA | TGTGCCAGCCACCGTTTACTAGTTATTCCGAACACCGGGGAGCTGTTTTTT | CASHRLLVIPNTGELFF
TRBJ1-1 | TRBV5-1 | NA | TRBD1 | TGCGCCAGCAGCTTGGAACCGGGACAGGTGAACACTGAAGCTTTCTTT | CASSLEPGQVNTEAFF
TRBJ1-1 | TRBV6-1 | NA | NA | TGTGCCAGCAGACAGGGATACAACACTGAAGCTTTCTTT | CASRQGYNTEAFF
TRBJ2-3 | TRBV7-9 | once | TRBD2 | TGTGCCAGCAGCTTAGGAAGCGGGGGTCGTTGGGATACGCAGTATTTT | CASSLGSGGRWDTQYF
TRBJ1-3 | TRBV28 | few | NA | TGTGCCAGCAGAACCCCACGGTACTCTGGAAACACCATATATTTT | CASRTPRYSGNTIYF
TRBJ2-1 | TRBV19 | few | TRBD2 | TGTGCCAGTCGGATGAGCGGGAACCACAATGAGCAGTTCTTC | CASRMSGNHNEQFF
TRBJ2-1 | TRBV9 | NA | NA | TGTGCCAGCAGCGTAGTGGGGCGAGACAATGAGCAGTTCTTC | CASSVVGRDNEQFF
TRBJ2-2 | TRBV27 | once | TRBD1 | TGTGCCAGCAGTTACGGACAGGGGGCTATCACCGGGGAGCTGTTTTTT | CASSYGQGAITGELFF
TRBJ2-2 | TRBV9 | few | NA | TGTGCCAGCAGCGTGTATAGCGGGGAGCTGTTTTTT | CASSVYSGELFF
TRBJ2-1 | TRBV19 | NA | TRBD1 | TGTGCCAGTAGAAAACCGGGACAGATCCACAATGAGCAGTTCTTC | CASRKPGQIHNEQFF
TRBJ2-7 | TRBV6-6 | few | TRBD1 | TGTGCCAGCAGGCAGACAGGGGGCGACGGCGAGCAGTACTTC | CASRQTGGDGEQYF
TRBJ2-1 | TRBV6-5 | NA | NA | TGTGCCAGCAGTTCCCCCGTGGGGGCGCCCTACAATGAGCAGTTCTTC | CASSSPVGAPYNEQFF
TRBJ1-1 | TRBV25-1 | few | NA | TGTGCCAGCAAGGCTGGGGCGGTCAGCCCTGAAGCTTTCTTT | CASKAGAVSPEAFF
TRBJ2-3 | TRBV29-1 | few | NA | TGCAGCGTTGAAGTCCAGACAGATACGCAGTATTTT | CSVEVQTDTQYF
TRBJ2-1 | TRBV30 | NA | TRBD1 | TGTGCCTGGGGCATGGGACAGGGCGAATTTATATACAATGAGCAGTTCTTC | CAWGMGQGEFIYNEQFF